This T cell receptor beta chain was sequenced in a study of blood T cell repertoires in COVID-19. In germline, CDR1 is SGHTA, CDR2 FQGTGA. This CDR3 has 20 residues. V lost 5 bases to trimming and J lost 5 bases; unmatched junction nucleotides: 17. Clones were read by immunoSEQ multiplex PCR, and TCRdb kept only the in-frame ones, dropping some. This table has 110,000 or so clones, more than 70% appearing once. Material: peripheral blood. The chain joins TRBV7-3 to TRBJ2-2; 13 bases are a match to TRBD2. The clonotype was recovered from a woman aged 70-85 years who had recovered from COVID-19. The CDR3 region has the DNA TGTGCCAGCAGCCCCGGGGGGGGCACCCGGACTAGCGGGGGAACCGGGGAGCTGTTTTTT. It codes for CASSPGGGTRTSGGTGELFF.